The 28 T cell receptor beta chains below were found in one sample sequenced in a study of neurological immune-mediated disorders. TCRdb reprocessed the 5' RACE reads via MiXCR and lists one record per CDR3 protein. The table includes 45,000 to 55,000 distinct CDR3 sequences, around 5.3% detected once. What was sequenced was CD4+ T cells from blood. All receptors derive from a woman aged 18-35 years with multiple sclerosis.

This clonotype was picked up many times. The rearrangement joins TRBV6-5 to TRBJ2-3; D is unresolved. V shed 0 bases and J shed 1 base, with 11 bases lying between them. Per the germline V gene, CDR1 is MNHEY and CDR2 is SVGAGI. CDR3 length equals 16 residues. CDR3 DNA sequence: TGTGCCAGCAGTTACTCGATGACCTTTGGCACAGATACGCAGTATTTT. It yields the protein CASSYSMTFGTDTQYF.

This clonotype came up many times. The CDR3 region is CASSLYLGRGEETQYF. In DNA form, the CDR3 reads TGTGCCAGCTCACTATATCTCGGCAGAGGTGAAGAGACCCAGTACTTC. The chain recombines TRBV18 with TRBJ2-5; D unclear. Trimming left V 4 bases short and J 3 bases short, with 18 bases between. In germline, CDR1 is KGHSH, CDR2 LQKENI. This CDR3 is built from 16 residues.

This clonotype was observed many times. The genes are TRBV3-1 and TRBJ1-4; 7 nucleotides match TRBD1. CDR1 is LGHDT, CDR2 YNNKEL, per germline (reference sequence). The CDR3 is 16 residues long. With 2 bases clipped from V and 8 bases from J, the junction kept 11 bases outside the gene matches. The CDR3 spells CASSQRRGQSGEKLFF. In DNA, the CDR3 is TGTGCCAGCAGCCAAAGAAGGGGGCAGAGCGGAGAAAAACTGTTTTTT.

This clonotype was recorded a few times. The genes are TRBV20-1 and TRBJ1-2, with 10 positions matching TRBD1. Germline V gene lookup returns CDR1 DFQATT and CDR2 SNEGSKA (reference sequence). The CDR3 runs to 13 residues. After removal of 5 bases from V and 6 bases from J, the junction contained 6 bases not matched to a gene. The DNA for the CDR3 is TGCAGTGCTGGCAGGGACAGGGGACATGGCTACACCTTC. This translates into CSAGRDRGHGYTF.

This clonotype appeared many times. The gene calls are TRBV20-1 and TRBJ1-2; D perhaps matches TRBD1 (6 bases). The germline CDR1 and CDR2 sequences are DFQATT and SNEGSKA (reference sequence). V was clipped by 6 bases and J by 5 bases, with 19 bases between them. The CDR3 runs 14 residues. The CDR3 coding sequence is TGCAGTGCCAAAAAACCAGGGGTCCCATATGGCTACACCTTC. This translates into CSAKKPGVPYGYTF.

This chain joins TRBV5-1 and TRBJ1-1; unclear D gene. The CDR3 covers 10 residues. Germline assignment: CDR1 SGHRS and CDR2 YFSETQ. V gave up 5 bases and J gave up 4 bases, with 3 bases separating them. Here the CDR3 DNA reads TGCGCCAGCAGGGGCACTGAAGCTTTCTTT. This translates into CASRGTEAFF.

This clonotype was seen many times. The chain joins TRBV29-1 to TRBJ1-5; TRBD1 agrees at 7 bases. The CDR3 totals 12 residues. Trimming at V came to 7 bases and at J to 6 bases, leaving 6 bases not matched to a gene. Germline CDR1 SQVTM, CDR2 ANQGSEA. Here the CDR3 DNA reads TGCAGCGCTAAGGAGGGGGCTCAGCCCCAGCATTTT. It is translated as CSAKEGAQPQHF.

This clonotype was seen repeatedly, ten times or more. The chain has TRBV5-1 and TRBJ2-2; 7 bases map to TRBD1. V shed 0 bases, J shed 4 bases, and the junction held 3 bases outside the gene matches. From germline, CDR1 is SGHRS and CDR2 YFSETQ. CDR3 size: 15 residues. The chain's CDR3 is CASSLVRGPTGELFF. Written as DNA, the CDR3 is TGCGCCAGCAGCTTGGTGAGGGGGCCCACCGGGGAGCTGTTTTTT.

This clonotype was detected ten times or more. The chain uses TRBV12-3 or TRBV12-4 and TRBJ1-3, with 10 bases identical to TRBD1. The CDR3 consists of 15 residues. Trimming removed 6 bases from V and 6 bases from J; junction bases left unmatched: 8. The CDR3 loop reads CASSTGQGRTNTIYF. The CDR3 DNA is TGTGCCAGCAGCACGGGACAGGGGAGGACAAACACCATATATTTT.

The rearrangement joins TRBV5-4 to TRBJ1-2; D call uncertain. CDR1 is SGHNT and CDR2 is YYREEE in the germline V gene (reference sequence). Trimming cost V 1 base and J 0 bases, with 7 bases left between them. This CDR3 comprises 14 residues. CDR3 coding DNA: TGTGCCAGCAGCTTGCAGCGTACTAACTATGGCTACACCTTC. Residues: CASSLQRTNYGYTF.

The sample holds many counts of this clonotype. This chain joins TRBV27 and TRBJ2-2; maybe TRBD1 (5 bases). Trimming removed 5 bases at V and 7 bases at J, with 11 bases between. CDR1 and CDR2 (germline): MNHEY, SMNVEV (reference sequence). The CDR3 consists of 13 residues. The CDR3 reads CASSAFRGGELFF. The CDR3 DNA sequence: TGTGCCAGCAGTGCATTTAGGGGCGGGGAGCTGTTTTTT.

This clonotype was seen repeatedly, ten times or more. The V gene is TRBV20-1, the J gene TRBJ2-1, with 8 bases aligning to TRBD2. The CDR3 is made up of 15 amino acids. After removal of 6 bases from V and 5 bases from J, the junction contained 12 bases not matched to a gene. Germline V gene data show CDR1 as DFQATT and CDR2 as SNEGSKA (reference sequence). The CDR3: CSATTLAGGNNEQFF. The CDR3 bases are TGCAGTGCAACCACCTTGGCGGGAGGAAACAATGAGCAGTTCTTC.

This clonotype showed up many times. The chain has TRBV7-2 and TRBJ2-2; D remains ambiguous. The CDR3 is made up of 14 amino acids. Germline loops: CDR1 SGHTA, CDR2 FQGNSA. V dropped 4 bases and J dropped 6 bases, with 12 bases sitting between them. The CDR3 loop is CASSSDHGPGELFF. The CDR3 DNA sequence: TGTGCCAGCAGCTCCGACCATGGCCCCGGGGAGCTGTTTTTT. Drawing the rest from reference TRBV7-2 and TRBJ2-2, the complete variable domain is GAGVSQSPSNKVTEKGKDVELRCDPISGHTALYWYRQSLGQGLEFLIYFQGNSAPDKSGLPSDRFSAERTGGSVSTLTIQRTQQEDSAVYLCASSSDHGPGELFFGEGSRLTVL.

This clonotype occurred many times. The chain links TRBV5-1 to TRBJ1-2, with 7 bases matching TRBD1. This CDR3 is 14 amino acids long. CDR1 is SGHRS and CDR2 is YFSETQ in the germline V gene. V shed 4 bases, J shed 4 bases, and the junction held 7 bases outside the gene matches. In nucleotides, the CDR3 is TGCGCCAGCAGCACGGGACAGACGGGCTATGGCTACACCTTC. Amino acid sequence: CASSTGQTGYGYTF.

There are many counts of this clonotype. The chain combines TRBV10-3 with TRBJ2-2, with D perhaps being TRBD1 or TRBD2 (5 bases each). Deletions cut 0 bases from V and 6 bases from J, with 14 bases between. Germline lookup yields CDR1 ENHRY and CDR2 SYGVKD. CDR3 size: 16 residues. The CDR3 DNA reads TGTGCCATCAGTGAGTCGAGAAGGGGAGTATCCGGGGAGCTGTTTTTT. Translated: CAISESRRGVSGELFF.

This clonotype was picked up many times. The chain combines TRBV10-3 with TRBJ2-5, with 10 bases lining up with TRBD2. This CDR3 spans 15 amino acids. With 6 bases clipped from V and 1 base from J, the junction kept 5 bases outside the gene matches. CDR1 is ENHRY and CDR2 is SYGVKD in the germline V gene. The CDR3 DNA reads TGTGCCATCAGAGATCCTAGCGGGAGCCAAGAGACCCAGTACTTC. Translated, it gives CAIRDPSGSQETQYF.

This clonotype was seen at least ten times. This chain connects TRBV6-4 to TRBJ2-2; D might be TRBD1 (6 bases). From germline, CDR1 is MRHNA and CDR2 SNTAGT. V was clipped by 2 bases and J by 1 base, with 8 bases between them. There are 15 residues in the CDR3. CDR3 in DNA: TGTGCCAGCAGTGACGGGACACAGAACACCGGGGAGCTGTTTTTT. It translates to CASSDGTQNTGELFF.

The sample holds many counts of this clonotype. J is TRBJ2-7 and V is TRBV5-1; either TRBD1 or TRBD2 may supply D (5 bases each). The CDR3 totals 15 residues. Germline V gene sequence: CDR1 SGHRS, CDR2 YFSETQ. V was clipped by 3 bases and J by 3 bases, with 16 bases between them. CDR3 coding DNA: TGCGCCAGCAGCTGGGAGAGGGGAAGGGGCTACGAGCAGTACTTC. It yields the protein CASSWERGRGYEQYF.

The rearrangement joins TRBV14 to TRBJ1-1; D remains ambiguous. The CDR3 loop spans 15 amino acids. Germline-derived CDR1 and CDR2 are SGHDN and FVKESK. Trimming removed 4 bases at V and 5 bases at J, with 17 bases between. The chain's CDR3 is CASSPRIKGWTEAFF. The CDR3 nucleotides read TGTGCCAGCAGCCCCCGCATTAAGGGCTGGACTGAAGCTTTCTTT.

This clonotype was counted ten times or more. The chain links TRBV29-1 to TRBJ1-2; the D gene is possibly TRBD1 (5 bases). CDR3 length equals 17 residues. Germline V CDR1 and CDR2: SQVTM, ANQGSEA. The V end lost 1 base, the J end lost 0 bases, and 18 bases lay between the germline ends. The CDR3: CSVEGVGLPGTNYGYTF. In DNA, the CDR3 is TGCAGCGTTGAAGGGGTGGGACTGCCGGGAACTAACTATGGCTACACCTTC.

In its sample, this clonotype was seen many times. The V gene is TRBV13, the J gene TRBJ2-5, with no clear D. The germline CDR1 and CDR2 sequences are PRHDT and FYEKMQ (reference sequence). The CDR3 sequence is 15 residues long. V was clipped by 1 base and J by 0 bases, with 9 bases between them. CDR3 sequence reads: CASSLESGYQETQYF. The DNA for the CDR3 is TGTGCCAGCAGCTTAGAATCCGGGTACCAAGAGACCCAGTACTTC.

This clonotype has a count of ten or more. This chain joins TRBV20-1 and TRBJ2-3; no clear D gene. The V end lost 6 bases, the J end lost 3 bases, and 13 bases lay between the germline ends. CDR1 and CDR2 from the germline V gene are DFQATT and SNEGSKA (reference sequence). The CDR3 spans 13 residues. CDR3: CSAVKESTDTQYF. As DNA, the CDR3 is TGCAGTGCCGTGAAGGAGTCGACAGATACGCAGTATTTT.

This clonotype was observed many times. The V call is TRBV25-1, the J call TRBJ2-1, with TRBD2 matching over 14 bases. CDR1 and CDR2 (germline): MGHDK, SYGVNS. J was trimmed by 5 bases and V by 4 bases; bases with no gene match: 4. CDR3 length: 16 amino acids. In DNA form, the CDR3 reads TGTGCCAGCAGTGCCCTGACTAGCGGGAGGGACAATGAGCAGTTCTTC. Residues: CASSALTSGRDNEQFF. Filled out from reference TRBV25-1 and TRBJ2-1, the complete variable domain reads EADIYQTPRYLVIGTGKKITLECSQTMGHDKMYWYQQDPGMELHLIHYSYGVNSTEKGDLSSESTVSRIRTEHFPLTLESARPSHTSQYLCASSALTSGRDNEQFFGPGTRLTVL.

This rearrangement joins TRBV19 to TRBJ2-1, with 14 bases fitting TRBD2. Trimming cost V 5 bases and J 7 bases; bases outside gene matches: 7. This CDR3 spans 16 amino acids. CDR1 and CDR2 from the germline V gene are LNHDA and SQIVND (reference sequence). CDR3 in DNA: TGTGCCAGTAGTTTGCCGGGACTAGCGGGGGTGAATGAGCAGTTCTTC. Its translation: CASSLPGLAGVNEQFF.

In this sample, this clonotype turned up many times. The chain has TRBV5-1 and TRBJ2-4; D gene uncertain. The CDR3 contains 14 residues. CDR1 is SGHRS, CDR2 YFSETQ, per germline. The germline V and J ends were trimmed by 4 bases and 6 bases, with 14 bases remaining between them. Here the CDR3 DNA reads TGCGCCAGCAGCCCCCTCGAAGGAAGAAACATTCAGTACTTC. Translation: CASSPLEGRNIQYF.

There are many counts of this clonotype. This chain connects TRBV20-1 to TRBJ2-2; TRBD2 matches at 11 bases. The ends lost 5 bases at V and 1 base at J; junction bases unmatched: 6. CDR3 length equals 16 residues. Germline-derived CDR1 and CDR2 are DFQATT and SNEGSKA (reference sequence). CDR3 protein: CSAEVLAGGNTGELFF. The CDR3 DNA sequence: TGCAGTGCTGAAGTCCTAGCGGGGGGGAACACCGGGGAGCTGTTTTTT.

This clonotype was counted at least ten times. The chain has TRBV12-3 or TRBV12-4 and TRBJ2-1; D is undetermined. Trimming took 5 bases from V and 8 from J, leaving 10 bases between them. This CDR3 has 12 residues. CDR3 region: CASSPDNDEQFF. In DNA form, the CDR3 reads TGTGCCAGCAGTCCTGATAATGATGAGCAGTTCTTC.

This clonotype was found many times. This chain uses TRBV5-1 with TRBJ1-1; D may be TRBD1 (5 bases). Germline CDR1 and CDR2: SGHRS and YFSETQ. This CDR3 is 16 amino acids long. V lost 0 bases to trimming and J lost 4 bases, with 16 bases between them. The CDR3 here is CASSLDGRESSTEAFF. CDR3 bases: TGCGCCAGCAGCTTGGATGGCAGGGAATCGAGCACTGAAGCTTTCTTT.